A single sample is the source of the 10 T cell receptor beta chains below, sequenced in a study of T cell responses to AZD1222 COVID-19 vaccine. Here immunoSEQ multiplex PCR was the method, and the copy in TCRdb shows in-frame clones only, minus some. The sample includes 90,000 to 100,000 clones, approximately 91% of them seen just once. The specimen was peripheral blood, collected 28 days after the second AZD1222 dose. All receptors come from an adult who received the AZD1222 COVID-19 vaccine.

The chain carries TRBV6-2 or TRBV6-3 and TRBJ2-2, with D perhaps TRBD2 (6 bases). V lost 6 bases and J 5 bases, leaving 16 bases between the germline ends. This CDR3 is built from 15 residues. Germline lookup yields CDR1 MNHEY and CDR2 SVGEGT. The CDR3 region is CASSSGTPRTGELFF. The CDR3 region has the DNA TGTGCCAGCAGCTCCGGGACTCCTAGGACCGGGGAGCTGTTTTTT.

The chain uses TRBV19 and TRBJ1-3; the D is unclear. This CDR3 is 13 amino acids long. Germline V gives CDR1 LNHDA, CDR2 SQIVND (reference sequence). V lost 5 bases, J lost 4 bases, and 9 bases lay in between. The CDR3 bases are TGTGCCAGTAGTGAGATGCGCGGAAACACCATATATTTT. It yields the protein CASSEMRGNTIYF.

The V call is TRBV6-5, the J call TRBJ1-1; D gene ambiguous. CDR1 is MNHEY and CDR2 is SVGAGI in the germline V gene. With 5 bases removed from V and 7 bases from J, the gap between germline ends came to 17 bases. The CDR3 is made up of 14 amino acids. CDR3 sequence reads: CASSNVQNSLEAFF. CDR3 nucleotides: TGTGCCAGCAGTAACGTTCAGAACAGCCTTGAAGCTTTCTTT.

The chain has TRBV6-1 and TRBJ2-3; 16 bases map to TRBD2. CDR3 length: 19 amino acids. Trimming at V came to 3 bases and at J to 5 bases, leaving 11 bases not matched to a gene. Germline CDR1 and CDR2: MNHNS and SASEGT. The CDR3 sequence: CASSETPGLAGGPGDTQYF. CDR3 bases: TGTGCCAGCAGTGAGACTCCGGGACTAGCGGGAGGGCCAGGAGATACGCAGTATTTT.

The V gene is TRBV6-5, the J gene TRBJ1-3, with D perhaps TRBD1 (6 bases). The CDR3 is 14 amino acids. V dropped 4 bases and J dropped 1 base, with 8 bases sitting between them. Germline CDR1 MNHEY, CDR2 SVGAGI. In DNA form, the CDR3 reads TGTGCCAGCAGTTTTGGGACATCTGGAAACACCATATATTTT. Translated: CASSFGTSGNTIYF.

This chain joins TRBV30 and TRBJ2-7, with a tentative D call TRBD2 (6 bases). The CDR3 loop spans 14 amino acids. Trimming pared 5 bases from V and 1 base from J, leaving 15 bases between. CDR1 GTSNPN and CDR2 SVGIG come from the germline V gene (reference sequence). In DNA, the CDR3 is TGTGCCTGGGACCGGGACTTTCTGTCCTACGAGCAGTACTTC. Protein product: CAWDRDFLSYEQYF.

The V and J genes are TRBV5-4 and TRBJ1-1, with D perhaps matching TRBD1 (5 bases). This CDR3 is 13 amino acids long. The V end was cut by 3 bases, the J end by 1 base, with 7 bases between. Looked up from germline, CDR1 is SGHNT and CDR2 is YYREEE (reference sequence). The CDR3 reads CASSSTGNTEAFF. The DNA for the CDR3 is TGTGCCAGCAGCTCCACAGGGAACACTGAAGCTTTCTTT.

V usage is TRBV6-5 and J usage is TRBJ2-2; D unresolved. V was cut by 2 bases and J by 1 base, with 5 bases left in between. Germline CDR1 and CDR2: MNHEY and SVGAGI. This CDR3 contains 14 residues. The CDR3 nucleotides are TGTGCCAGCAGTTACCGTGGGAACACCGGGGAGCTGTTTTTT. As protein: CASSYRGNTGELFF.

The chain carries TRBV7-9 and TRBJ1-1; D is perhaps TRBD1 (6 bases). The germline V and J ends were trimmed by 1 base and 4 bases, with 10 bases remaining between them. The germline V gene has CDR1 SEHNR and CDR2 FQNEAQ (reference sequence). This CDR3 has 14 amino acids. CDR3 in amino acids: CASSLEGGITEAFF. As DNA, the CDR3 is TGTGCCAGCAGCTTAGAAGGGGGGATCACTGAAGCTTTCTTT.

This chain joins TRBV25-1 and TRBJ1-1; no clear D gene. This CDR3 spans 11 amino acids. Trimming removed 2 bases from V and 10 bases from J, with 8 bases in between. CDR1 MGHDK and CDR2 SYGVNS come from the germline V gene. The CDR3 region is CASSEEGLAFF. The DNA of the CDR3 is TGTGCCAGCAGTGAAGAAGGGTTAGCTTTCTTT. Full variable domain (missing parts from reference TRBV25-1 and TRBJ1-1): EADIYQTPRYLVIGTGKKITLECSQTMGHDKMYWYQQDPGMELHLIHYSYGVNSTEKGDLSSESTVSRIRTEHFPLTLESARPSHTSQYLCASSEEGLAFFGQGTRLTVV.